The present entry profiles one T cell receptor (beta chain) with its context. As originally analysed: The authors estimated nucleated cell counts from reference gene primer amplification. The assay was immunoSEQ multiplex PCR, and TCRdb's table has in-frame clones only and misses some. That table is the source of V, J and clone size, and D and trimming were worked out from the DNA. The sample includes over 200,000 clones, roughly 85% of them seen just once. CDR1 and CDR2 from the germline V gene are ENHRY and SYGVKD. This CDR3 region has 16 residues. Trimming left V 4 bases short and J 3 bases short, with 18 bases between. The data are from a study of blood T cell repertoires in COVID-19. Study-wide context: The United States, Italy and Spain were the sources of the acute and convalescent COVID-19 samples.

In assigning cohorts, the study relied on participant-reported clinical history. What the recovered Cohort 3 donors had was two negative PCRs, clearance, or symptom resolution. This TCR was recovered from a woman aged 45-65 years who had recovered from COVID-19. The sequenced material came from PBMCs or T cells enriched from blood (not recorded which). The rearrangement joins TRBV10-3 to TRBJ1-2; possibly TRBD1 for D (5 bases). The CDR3 sequence is CAISAGFGARDYGYTF. CDR3 DNA sequence: TGTGCCATCAGTGCCGGCTTTGGGGCGAGAGACTATGGCTACACCTTC.